The present T cell receptor beta chain was sequenced within a study of T cell changes during pregnancy in multiple sclerosis. This clone was picked up one time. Using immunoSEQ multiplex PCR, the repertoire was profiled, and TCRdb retains in-frame clones only, with some absent. Among nearly 45,000 clones, 95% to 96% were seen once, and the ten largest hold 0.89%. In germline, CDR1 is SEHNR, CDR2 FQNEAQ (reference sequence). V lost 1 base, J lost 2 bases, and 6 bases lay in between. The CDR3 length is 14 residues. The receptor comes from a female donor with multiple sclerosis, enrolled in a pregnancy study. This sequence joins TRBV7-9 and TRBJ1-3, with D perhaps TRBD1 (6 bases). This specimen consisted of peripheral blood, obtained in the second trimester of pregnancy. The CDR3 protein is CASSLGTAGNTIYF. CDR3 nucleotide sequence: TGTGCCAGCAGCTTAGGGACAGCTGGAAACACCATATATTTT.